The source of this T cell receptor beta chain is a study of patients and donors after allogeneic stem cell transplantation. MiXCR, applied by TCRdb to the RT-PCR reads, yields one record per CDR3 protein. Of about 23,000 distinct CDR3 sequences detected, about 30% appear once; the ten largest clones hold less than 60%. This CDR3 contains 16 residues. The junction had 7 bases not matched to a gene; V was cut back by 1 base and J by 3 bases. The germline V gene has CDR1 SEHNR and CDR2 FQNEAQ (reference sequence). The TCR sequence derives from a human donor who was either an allogeneic HSCT recipient or a stem cell or donor lymphocyte infusion donor (not recorded which). It is not recorded whose cells these are; they may come from a transplant donor. J is TRBJ2-3 and V is TRBV7-9; TRBD2 aligns across 7 bases. Sequenced material: blood, either unsorted or a sorted T cell fraction (not recorded which). The CDR3 bases are TGTGCCAGCAGCTTAGGGGTTGGGGAGGGGACAGATACGCAGTATTTT. Translating gives CASSLGVGEGTDTQYF.